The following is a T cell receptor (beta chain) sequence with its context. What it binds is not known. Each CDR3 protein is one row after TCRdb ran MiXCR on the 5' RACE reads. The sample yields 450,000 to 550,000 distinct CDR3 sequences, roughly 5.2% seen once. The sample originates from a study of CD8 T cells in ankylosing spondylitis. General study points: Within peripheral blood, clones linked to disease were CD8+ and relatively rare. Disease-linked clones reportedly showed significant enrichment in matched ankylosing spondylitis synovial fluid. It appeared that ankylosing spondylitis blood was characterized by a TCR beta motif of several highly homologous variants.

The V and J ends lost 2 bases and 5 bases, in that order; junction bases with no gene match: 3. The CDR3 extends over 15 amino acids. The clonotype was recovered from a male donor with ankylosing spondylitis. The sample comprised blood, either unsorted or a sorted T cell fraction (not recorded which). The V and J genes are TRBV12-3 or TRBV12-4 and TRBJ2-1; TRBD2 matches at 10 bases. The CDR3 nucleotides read TGTGCCAGCAGTTTAAACCTAGCGGGGGACAATGAGCAGTTCTTC. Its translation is CASSLNLAGDNEQFF.